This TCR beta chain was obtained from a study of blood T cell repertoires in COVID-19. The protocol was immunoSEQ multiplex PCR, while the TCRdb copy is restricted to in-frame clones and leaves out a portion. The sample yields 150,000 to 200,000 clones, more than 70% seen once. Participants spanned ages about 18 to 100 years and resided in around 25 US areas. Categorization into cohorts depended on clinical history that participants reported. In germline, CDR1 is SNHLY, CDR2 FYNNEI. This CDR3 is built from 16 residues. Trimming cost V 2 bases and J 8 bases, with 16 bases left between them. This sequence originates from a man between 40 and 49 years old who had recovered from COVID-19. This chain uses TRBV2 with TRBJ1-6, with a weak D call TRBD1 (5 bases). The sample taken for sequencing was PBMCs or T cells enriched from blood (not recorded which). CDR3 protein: CASSELVGLGDSPLHF. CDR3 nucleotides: TGTGCCAGCAGTGAATTAGTGGGACTAGGAGATTCACCCCTCCACTTT. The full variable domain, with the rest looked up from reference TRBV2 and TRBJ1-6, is EPEVTQTPSHQVTQMGQEVILRCVPISNHLYFYWYRQILGQKVEFLVSFYNNEISEKSEIFDDQFSVERPDGSNFTLKIRSTKLEDSAMYFCASSELVGLGDSPLHFGNGTRLTVT.